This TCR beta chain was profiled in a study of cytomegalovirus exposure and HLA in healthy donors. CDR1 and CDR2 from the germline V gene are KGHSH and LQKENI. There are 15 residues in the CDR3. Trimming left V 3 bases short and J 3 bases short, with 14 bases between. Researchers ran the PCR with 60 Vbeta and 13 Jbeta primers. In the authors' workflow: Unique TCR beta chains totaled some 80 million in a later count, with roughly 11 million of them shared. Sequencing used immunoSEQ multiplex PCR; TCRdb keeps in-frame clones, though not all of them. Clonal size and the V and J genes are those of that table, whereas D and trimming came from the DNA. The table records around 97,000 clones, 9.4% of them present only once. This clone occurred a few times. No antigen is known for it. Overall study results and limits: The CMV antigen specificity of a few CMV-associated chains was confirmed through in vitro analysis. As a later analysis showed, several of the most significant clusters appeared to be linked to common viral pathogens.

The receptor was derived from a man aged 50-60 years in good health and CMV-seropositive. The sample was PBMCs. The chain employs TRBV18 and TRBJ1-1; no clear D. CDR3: CASSPVQRADTEAFF. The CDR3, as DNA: TGTGCCAGCTCACCGGTTCAGCGAGCGGACACTGAAGCTTTCTTT.